This paragraph covers one TCR beta chain sequence. Its target is unknown. Germline CDR1 SEHNR, CDR2 FQNEAQ (reference sequence). The CDR3 length is 15 residues. V dropped 1 base and J dropped 5; count of bases not matched to a gene: 5. The data belong to a study of beta chain features in type 1 diabetes. The study's findings and limits: Researchers could not determine here whether HLA type influences TCRB rearrangement. PCR might favor shorter templates, equally in patients and controls. Across all four CD4+ subsets, people with type 1 diabetes showed modestly shorter TCRB CDR3s. The cDNA sequencing approach could over-represent high-TCR-expressing cells.

Each of the CD4+ naive, central memory, regulatory and stem cell-like memory populations was sorted via CD45RO/CCR7/CD25/CD127/CD95/CD27. Expressed TCRB transcripts got sequenced, as all isolated RNA was reverse transcribed. The protocol was immunoSEQ multiplex PCR, while the TCRdb copy is restricted to in-frame clones and leaves out a portion. The sample lists 300,000 to 400,000 clones, 13% occurring once. The sample consisted of naive CD4+ T cells from blood. The chain links TRBV7-9 to TRBJ2-5; 9 positions agree with TRBD1. The TCR sequence derives from a young woman with type 1 diabetes. The CDR3 loop reads CASSLGDRATETQYF. DNA for the CDR3: TGTGCCAGCAGCTTAGGGGACAGGGCGACGGAGACCCAGTACTTC.